Below are 32 T cell receptor beta chains sequenced from a single sample in a study of T-cell memory formation after mild COVID-19. TCRdb re-called the 5' RACE reads with MiXCR, one entry per CDR3 protein. The table has approximately 190,000 distinct CDR3 sequences, roughly 18% seen once. The sequenced sample consisted of PBMCs or a T cell subset sorted from them (not recorded which). The source is an adult woman who had mild COVID-19 (a few samples of this study predate the infection). Cell type and time point are not known.

V usage is TRBV27 and J usage is TRBJ2-7; D ambiguous. Trimming took 5 bases from V and 3 from J, leaving 14 bases between them. Germline V CDR1 and CDR2: MNHEY, SMNVEV (reference sequence). CDR3 length: 14 residues. The CDR3 DNA sequence: TGTGCCAGCAGTCCCGGTGCGTCGCACTACGAGCAGTACTTC. This codes for CASSPGASHYEQYF.

This clonotype was recorded at least ten times. The gene calls are TRBV5-1 and TRBJ1-2, with 7 nucleotides matching TRBD1. Germline CDR1 and CDR2: SGHRS and YFSETQ. This CDR3 has 13 amino acids. With V trimmed by 6 bases and J by 3 bases, 5 bases remained unmatched. The CDR3 region has the DNA TGCGCCAGCACCCCAGACAGGGACTATGGCTACACCTTC. Protein sequence: CASTPDRDYGYTF. The complete variable domain, with remaining parts taken from reference TRBV5-1 and TRBJ1-2, reads KAGVTQTPRYLIKTRGQQVTLSCSPISGHRSVSWYQQTPGQGLQFLFEYFSETQRNKGNFPGRFSGRQFSNSRSEMNVSTLELGDSALYLCASTPDRDYGYTFGSGTRLTVV.

This chain joins TRBV11-2 and TRBJ1-1, with D possibly TRBD1 on 6 matching bases. Trimming removed 6 bases from V and 5 bases from J, with 19 bases in between. Germline CDR1 reads SGHAT; CDR2 reads FQNNGV. The CDR3 totals 15 residues. The CDR3 reads CASRSVGAGRTEAFF. The CDR3 coding sequence is TGTGCCAGCAGATCGGTGGGGGCAGGGAGGACTGAAGCTTTCTTT.

V usage is TRBV5-6 and J usage is TRBJ2-2; 9 bases match TRBD1. This CDR3 region has 18 residues. Germline V gives CDR1 SGHDT, CDR2 YYEEEE. Unmatched junction bases numbered 9, after V lost 2 bases and J lost 1 base. CDR3 region: CASSFWGRTGVNTGELFF. The CDR3 bases are TGTGCCAGCAGCTTTTGGGGAAGGACAGGGGTGAACACCGGGGAGCTGTTTTTT.

The rearrangement links TRBV20-1 to TRBJ1-1; D not certain. The V gene lost 5 bases and the J gene lost 7 bases, with 14 bases spanning the gap. The CDR3 loop spans 12 amino acids. Per germline, CDR1 DFQATT and CDR2 SNEGSKA (reference sequence). The CDR3 is CSAPSRRGEAFF. In DNA, the CDR3 is TGCAGTGCTCCTTCTCGACGGGGTGAAGCTTTCTTT.

V gene TRBV4-3 combines with J gene TRBJ2-7, with D unclear. The V and J ends lost 4 bases and 4 bases respectively, with 14 bases between them. Germline V gene data show CDR1 as LGHNA and CDR2 as YSLEER. The CDR3 has 14 residues. CDR3 sequence reads: CASSRQPMEYEQYF. The CDR3 DNA reads TGCGCCAGCAGCCGCCAACCTATGGAGTACGAGCAGTACTTC.

This clonotype has just a few counts. The chain carries TRBV5-1 and TRBJ2-7, with 9 bases matching TRBD2. V trimming: 3 bases; J trimming: 5 bases; junction bases outside the gene matches: 6. From germline, CDR1 is SGHRS and CDR2 YFSETQ. The CDR3 runs 14 residues. CDR3 protein: CASSSGTSQDEQYF. The CDR3 DNA sequence: TGCGCCAGCAGCTCCGGGACTAGCCAAGACGAGCAGTACTTC. Full variable domain (missing parts from reference TRBV5-1 and TRBJ2-7): KAGVTQTPRYLIKTRGQQVTLSCSPISGHRSVSWYQQTPGQGLQFLFEYFSETQRNKGNFPGRFSGRQFSNSRSEMNVSTLELGDSALYLCASSSGTSQDEQYFGPGTRLTVT.

This clonotype appeared a few times. The chain carries TRBV6-4 and TRBJ2-3; TRBD2 matches 10 bases. V shed 3 bases and J 8 bases; nucleotides not matched to a gene: 5. Germline CDR1 MRHNA, CDR2 SNTAGT. The CDR3 sequence is 14 residues long. DNA for the CDR3: TGTGCCAGCAGTGAAGCGGGAGGGAGAGGTACGCAGTATTTT. Its translation is CASSEAGGRGTQYF.

For the CDR3, the DNA is TGCGCCAGCAGCCCCGGACTAGTAGGAGGCACAGATACGCAGTATTTT. It translates to CASSPGLVGGTDTQYF. The chain joins TRBV5-1 to TRBJ2-3, with 7 bases that match TRBD2. The CDR3 contains 16 residues. CDR1 is SGHRS and CDR2 is YFSETQ in the germline V gene. V lost 4 bases to trimming and J lost 1 base; unmatched junction nucleotides: 9.

This rearrangement joins TRBV7-3 to TRBJ2-2, with D unresolved. CDR1 and CDR2 (germline): SGHTA, FQGTGA. V gave up 3 bases and J gave up 4 bases, with 9 bases separating them. There are 14 residues in the CDR3. CDR3: CASSLGSTTGELFF. Here the CDR3 DNA reads TGTGCCAGCAGCTTGGGGTCAACCACCGGGGAGCTGTTTTTT.

This clonotype was seen a handful of times. V is TRBV2 and J is TRBJ2-5; TRBD2 matches at 13 bases. V was pared by 11 bases and J by 1 base, with 13 bases of the junction left unmatched. In germline, CDR1 is SNHLY, CDR2 FYNNEI. The CDR3 extends over 17 amino acids. CDR3 nucleotides: TGTGCCGCCGCCGGGACTAGCGGGGTCCTGCTCCAAGAGACCCAGTACTTC. Protein sequence: CAAAGTSGVLLQETQYF.

The rearrangement links TRBV5-4 to TRBJ1-1; D uncertain. The V end lost 4 bases, the J end lost 5 bases, and 18 bases lay between the germline ends. Germline V gene sequence: CDR1 SGHNT, CDR2 YYREEE (reference sequence). The CDR3 is made up of 15 amino acids. CDR3 sequence reads: CASSRIYRDTTEAFF. The CDR3 region has the DNA TGTGCCAGCAGCCGAATCTACAGAGATACAACTGAAGCTTTCTTT.

The chain links TRBV24-1 to TRBJ1-1; 7 bases are shared with TRBD1. V was pared by 6 bases and J by 6 bases, with 6 bases of the junction left unmatched. CDR1 and CDR2 (germline): KGHDR, SFDVKD. This CDR3 contains 13 residues. CDR3 region: CATSQTGIPEAFF. The CDR3 nucleotides read TGTGCCACCAGTCAGACAGGGATTCCTGAAGCTTTCTTT.

Only a few counts were recorded for this clonotype. This chain connects TRBV9 to TRBJ2-3; D tentatively fits TRBD1 or TRBD2 (5 bases each). The CDR3 is 15 residues long. The V end lost 0 bases, the J end lost 4 bases, and 12 bases lay between the germline ends. The germline V gene has CDR1 SGDLS and CDR2 YYNGEE. The CDR3 DNA is TGTGCCAGCAGCGTAGATGGGGGAGCGGCAGATACGCAGTATTTT. This codes for CASSVDGGAADTQYF. The variable domain in full, with the rest retrieved from reference TRBV9 and TRBJ2-3, is DSGVTQTPKHLITATGQRVTLRCSPRSGDLSVYWYQQSLDQGLQFLIQYYNGEERAKGNILERFSAQQFPDLHSELNLSSLELGDSALYFCASSVDGGAADTQYFGPGTRLTVL.

This clonotype was counted a few times. V usage is TRBV5-4 and J usage is TRBJ1-2, with 9 bases matching TRBD1. V was clipped by 2 bases and J by 5 bases; unmatched bases: 7. The CDR3 is made up of 15 amino acids. Per germline, CDR1 SGHNT and CDR2 YYREEE (reference sequence). CDR3 sequence reads: CASSLQGAAEYGYTF. The DNA for the CDR3 is TGTGCCAGCAGCTTACAGGGGGCTGCGGAGTATGGCTACACCTTC. Based on the CDR3 plus reference TRBV5-4 and TRBJ1-2, the full variable domain is ETGVTQSPTHLIKTRGQQVTLRCSSQSGHNTVSWYQQALGQGPQFIFQYYREEENGRGNFPPRFSGLQFPNYSSELNVNALELDDSALYLCASSLQGAAEYGYTFGSGTRLTVV.

The chain couples TRBV4-1 to TRBJ1-5; TRBD1 is a possible D gene (5 bases). Trimming shortened V by 2 bases and J by 0 bases, and 8 bases separated the two germline ends. CDR3 length: 15 amino acids. Germline CDR1 is MGHRA and CDR2 is YSYEKL. The CDR3 here is CASSQTGYSNQPQHF. The CDR3 region has the DNA TGCGCCAGCAGCCAAACAGGTTATAGCAATCAGCCCCAGCATTTT.

This chain joins TRBV6-2 or TRBV6-3 and TRBJ1-5, with 9 bases identical to TRBD1. J gave up 6 bases and V 6 bases, and 9 bases lay outside the gene matches. From germline, CDR1 is MNHEY and CDR2 SVGEGT. The CDR3 contains 15 residues. CDR3 coding DNA: TGTGCCAGCAGCCGCACAGGGGGCGCAGGTCAGCCCCAGCATTTT. Translated: CASSRTGGAGQPQHF.

The V and J genes are TRBV4-3 and TRBJ2-5; TRBD2 is a possible D gene (6 bases). Germline V lookup: CDR1 LGHNA, CDR2 YSLEER. CDR3 size: 14 residues. V lost 2 bases to trimming and J lost 1 base, with 8 bases between them. The CDR3 sequence is CASSQRDFQETQYF. For the CDR3, the DNA is TGCGCCAGCAGCCAAAGGGACTTCCAAGAGACCCAGTACTTC.

This clonotype was observed a handful of times. The genes are TRBV15 and TRBJ1-5; 8 bases align to TRBD1. This CDR3 has 15 amino acids. CDR1 is LNHNV, CDR2 YYDKDF, per germline (reference sequence). Unmatched junction bases numbered 5, after V lost 1 base and J lost 6 bases. Here the CDR3 DNA reads TGTGCCACCAGCAGAGTGGACAGGGACGGTCAGCCCCAGCATTTT. Translated: CATSRVDRDGQPQHF.

This clonotype has more than one count but fewer than ten. J is TRBJ1-6 and V is TRBV20-1, with D tentatively TRBD1 (5 bases). Germline lookup yields CDR1 DFQATT and CDR2 SNEGSKA (reference sequence). The CDR3 is made up of 15 amino acids. Trimming took off 3 bases at V and 10 bases at J, with 19 bases between the two ends. CDR3 residues: CSARVGPTLSSPLHF. The CDR3 nucleotides are TGCAGTGCTAGGGTGGGACCGACACTCTCCTCACCCCTCCACTTT.

This sequence joins TRBV6-6 and TRBJ2-7; 8 bases match TRBD1. The V and J ends lost 4 bases and 4 bases, in that order; junction bases with no gene match: 15. CDR1 is MNHNY and CDR2 is SVGAGI in the germline V gene (reference sequence). The CDR3 covers 17 residues. The chain's CDR3 is CASSLSSGGAWRYEQYF. The CDR3 DNA follows: TGTGCCAGCAGTTTGTCCTCAGGGGGCGCCTGGAGATACGAGCAGTACTTC.

The CDR3 reads CASTSRPGLFGYTF. The CDR3 nucleotides are TGTGCCAGCACCAGCCGCCCCGGTTTGTTTGGCTACACCTTC. The chain couples TRBV7-2 to TRBJ1-2; D gene ambiguous. Per the germline V gene, CDR1 is SGHTA and CDR2 is FQGNSA. The V end lost 7 bases, the J end lost 7 bases, and 19 bases lay between the germline ends. This CDR3 comprises 14 residues.

The V gene is TRBV9, the J gene TRBJ2-3; unclear D gene. The CDR3 loop spans 15 amino acids. Trimming pared 0 bases from V and 5 bases from J, leaving 13 bases between. Germline V CDR1 and CDR2: SGDLS, YYNGEE. CDR3 in amino acids: CASSVGPGWRDTQYF. The CDR3 coding sequence is TGTGCCAGCAGCGTAGGTCCCGGATGGAGAGATACGCAGTATTTT.

The V call is TRBV5-1, the J call TRBJ2-5, with D maybe TRBD2 (6 bases). Germline CDR1 is SGHRS and CDR2 is YFSETQ. V lost 4 bases to trimming and J lost 4 bases, with 20 bases between them. This CDR3 contains 16 residues. DNA of the CDR3: TGCGCCAGCAGCAGGACGGGACCCCTGGAGGGAGAGACCCAGTACTTC. This encodes CASSRTGPLEGETQYF.

The chain employs TRBV27 and TRBJ1-5; perhaps TRBD1 as D (5 bases). Germline V lookup: CDR1 MNHEY, CDR2 SMNVEV (reference sequence). The CDR3 length is 17 residues. Trimming took 8 bases from V and 0 from J, leaving 20 bases between them. Here the CDR3 reads CASSPVGVPHSNQPQHF. The CDR3 nucleotides read TGTGCCAGCTCCCCGGTGGGGGTCCCTCATAGCAATCAGCCCCAGCATTTT.

The chain combines TRBV20-1 with TRBJ1-2, with TRBD1 matching over 8 bases. CDR3 length: 13 residues. V was clipped by 2 bases and J by 4 bases; unmatched bases: 3. Germline loops: CDR1 DFQATT, CDR2 SNEGSKA (reference sequence). CDR3 protein: CSARSTGGYGYTF. The CDR3 nucleotides are TGCAGTGCTAGATCAACAGGGGGCTATGGCTACACCTTC.

This chain uses TRBV5-1 with TRBJ2-1; D is unresolved. This CDR3 has 12 residues. V dropped 7 bases and J dropped 10 bases, with 15 bases sitting between them. Germline V gene sequence: CDR1 SGHRS, CDR2 YFSETQ. The chain's CDR3 is CASSEVVGEQFF. In nucleotides, the CDR3 is TGCGCCAGCTCAGAGGTAGTGGGGGAGCAGTTCTTC.

The sample holds one count of this clonotype. The gene calls are TRBV6-5 and TRBJ1-1; 7 nucleotides line up with TRBD1. The CDR3 runs 14 residues. V dropped 6 bases and J dropped 6; count of bases not matched to a gene: 10. The germline V gene encodes CDR1 MNHEY and CDR2 SVGAGI. In nucleotides, the CDR3 is TGTGCCAGCAGGTTACAGGGGAGTGGGGCTGAAGCTTTCTTT. It codes for CASRLQGSGAEAFF.

The table lists this clonotype with a few counts. The rearrangement links TRBV20-1 to TRBJ2-7, with 7 bases that match TRBD2. The germline gives CDR1 DFQATT, CDR2 SNEGSKA (reference sequence). The junction had 9 bases not matched to a gene; V was cut back by 3 bases and J by 4 bases. The CDR3 length is 14 residues. The CDR3 DNA is TGCAGTGCTAGGAGGCCTAGCGGATATTACGAGCAGTACTTC. Protein product: CSARRPSGYYEQYF.

V gene TRBV4-1 combines with J gene TRBJ2-6; TRBD1 matches at 10 bases. Unmatched junction bases numbered 6, after V lost 4 bases and J lost 0 bases. The CDR3 consists of 18 residues. Germline V gene data show CDR1 as MGHRA and CDR2 as YSYEKL. The CDR3 protein is CASSRSTGGTSGANVLTF. Written as DNA, the CDR3 is TGCGCCAGCAGCCGATCGACAGGGGGCACCTCTGGGGCCAACGTCCTGACTTTC.

This chain joins TRBV12-3 or TRBV12-4 and TRBJ2-7; 14 bases match TRBD2. The CDR3 consists of 15 residues. The J segment lost 3 bases and the V segment lost 6 bases, leaving 4 bases of the junction unmatched. CDR3 sequence (DNA): TGTGCCAGCAGGACTAGCGGGGGGGCCCGCTACGAGCAGTACTTC. It codes for CASRTSGGARYEQYF.

This clonotype was counted a few times. This chain links TRBV5-1 with TRBJ2-1, with 11 bases matching TRBD2. The CDR3 contains 14 residues. CDR1 and CDR2 from the germline V gene are SGHRS and YFSETQ. With 4 bases clipped from V and 10 bases from J, the junction kept 7 bases outside the gene matches. This chain's CDR3 is CASSLSGGAREQFF. The CDR3 nucleotides read TGCGCCAGCAGCCTTAGCGGGGGGGCGCGGGAGCAGTTCTTC. Supplemented by reference TRBV5-1 and TRBJ2-1, the full variable domain reads KAGVTQTPRYLIKTRGQQVTLSCSPISGHRSVSWYQQTPGQGLQFLFEYFSETQRNKGNFPGRFSGRQFSNSRSEMNVSTLELGDSALYLCASSLSGGAREQFFGPGTRLTVL.